This TCR beta chain was recovered during a study of sequential checkpoint blockade in melanoma (dated by TCRdb to the late 2010s). At the level of the whole study: Using 1:1 randomization, the trial assigned patients either to first-line nivolumab followed by ipilimumab (arm A) or to ipilimumab followed by nivolumab (arm B). Maintenance nivolumab was given following each of the two trial sequences. Here is what the overall study found, with its caveats: The response-prediction model combining TCR metrics and mutation burden needs validation in larger, independent patient cohorts.

CDR1 is given as MNHEY and CDR2 as SMNVEV, both from the germline V gene (reference sequence). The germline V end is reduced by 3 bases and the J end by 2 bases; junction bases left unmatched: 4. Including the terminal cysteine and phenylalanine, the CDR3 comprises 14 residues. The only DNA kept is the CDR3, 42 bases in frame from the first base. The intended sense of this specimen's treatment or condition label: randomized to nivolumab then ipilimumab (arm A) or the reverse (arm B). No trial patient had received prior DNA-damaging chemotherapy. On a FACS Aria II flow cytometer, live CD3+CD8+ cells that were negative for CD19 and CD56 were sorted from thawed PBMCs. Samples came from patients with melanoma in CheckMate 064, a randomized, open-label phase II trial of sequential checkpoint blockade. Peripheral blood mononuclear cells were collected by leukapheresis, purified using Ficoll-Paque, and frozen in human serum containing about 10% DMSO. Purity of sorted blood CD3+CD8+ cells was verified at >98% immediately after sorting, followed by DNA extraction.

TCRbeta CDR3 regions were immunosequenced from genomic DNA with the immunoSEQ Assay. Genomic DNA was amplified by bias-controlled multiplex PCR before high-throughput sequencing. The original methods were these. To quantify the absolute abundance of each unique TCRbeta CDR3 region, the sequences were collapsed and filtered. Clonality was defined as 1 minus Pielou's evenness and was calculated using productive rearrangements only. Clones with significantly greater frequencies in on-treatment versus baseline samples were identified using a previously published method. TCRdb took over this immuneACCESS table, retaining in-frame rearrangements with V and J assigned. Such tables are incomplete; in checked studies, under half of the missing clones stem from an unresolved V gene, and the remainder is unexplained. The V and J calls and the clone size are those of that table, but D and trimming were determined from the DNA. The sample data list about 27,000 clones, and 60% to 85% of these were observed just once. The ten largest clones take up 13% of the sample.

A note on this clone: Its antigen is still unknown. There are no base qualities to consult, and no much larger clone falls within one base.

The sequence was obtained from a human donor with melanoma. The chain was built from TRBV27 and TRBJ2-7; the junction holds 7 bases that match TRBD2. Sequencing used CD8+ T cells sorted from blood (inferred from file names), obtained from a patient given nivolumab and ipilimumab in sequence. The DNA sequence is TGTGCCAGCAGTTTCAGTGGGGGGGCCTACGAGCAGTACTTC. This codes for CASSFSGGAYEQYF.